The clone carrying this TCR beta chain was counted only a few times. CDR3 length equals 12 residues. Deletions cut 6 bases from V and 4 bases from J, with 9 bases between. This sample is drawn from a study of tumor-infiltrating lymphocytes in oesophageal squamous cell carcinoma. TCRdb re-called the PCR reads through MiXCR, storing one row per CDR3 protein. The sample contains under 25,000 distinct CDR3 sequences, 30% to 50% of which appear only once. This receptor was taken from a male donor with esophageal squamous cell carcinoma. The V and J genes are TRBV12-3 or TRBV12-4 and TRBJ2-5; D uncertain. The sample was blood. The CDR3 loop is CASSVDRETQYF. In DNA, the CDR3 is TGTGCCAGCAGCGTCGACCGAGAGACCCAGTACTTC.